The 11 T cell receptor beta chains below all came from one sample that was sequenced in a study of blood T cell repertoires in COVID-19. The method was immunoSEQ multiplex PCR; TCRdb's version includes in-frame clones alone and lacks a portion of them. There are just under 300,000 clones in the sample; 70% to 90% occur only once, and over 1% lies in the top ten. Sequencing was carried out using peripheral blood. Receptor source: a man between 65 and 85 years old with acute or convalescent COVID-19.

This clone was seen a handful of times. The chain uses TRBV5-8 and TRBJ1-2; D is uncertain. The CDR3 sequence is 11 residues long. V lost 2 bases and J 7 bases, leaving 6 bases between the germline ends. The V gene's germline CDR1 is SGHTS and CDR2 YDEGEE. Here the CDR3 DNA reads TGTGCCAGCAGCTTTAGCTTTGGCTACACCTTC. It yields the protein CASSFSFGYTF.

This clone showed up just a few times. J is TRBJ1-5 and V is TRBV6-5; the D is unclear. CDR3 length: 13 residues. CDR1 and CDR2 (germline): MNHEY, SVGAGI. Trimming took 6 bases from V and 2 from J, leaving 8 bases between them. The CDR3 loop reads CASSRVGNQPQHF. CDR3 coding DNA: TGTGCCAGCAGCCGCGTGGGCAATCAGCCCCAGCATTTT.

This clone was observed a handful of times. The chain links TRBV4-3 to TRBJ2-3; 9 nucleotides align to TRBD2. Germline CDR1 LGHNA, CDR2 YSLEER. V shed 0 bases and J 8 bases; nucleotides not matched to a gene: 9. The CDR3 spans 16 residues. The CDR3 loop is CASSQEVAGVSLTQYF. For the CDR3, the DNA is TGCGCCAGCAGCCAAGAGGTAGCGGGGGTATCCCTTACGCAGTATTTT.

Worth noting for this clone: The sample carries other DNA sequences with the same CDR3. The chain employs TRBV10-3 and TRBJ1-2; the D gene is possibly TRBD1 (6 bases). The CDR3 is 13 amino acids. V lost 2 bases and J lost 4, with 8 bases in between. Looked up from germline, CDR1 is ENHRY and CDR2 is SYGVKD. The CDR3 region has the DNA TGTGCCATCAGTGAGACAGGGATCTATGGCTACACCTTC. It yields the protein CAISETGIYGYTF.

For this clone: This specimen includes other DNA sequences encoding the same CDR3. The rearrangement uses TRBV6-5 and TRBJ1-5, with 7 bases identical to TRBD1. Trimming took 6 bases from V and 6 from J; bases not matched to a gene: 5. Germline V CDR1 and CDR2: MNHEY, SVGAGI. CDR3 length equals 13 residues. The CDR3 is CASSQTGFQPQHF. CDR3 sequence (DNA): TGTGCCAGCAGCCAGACAGGGTTTCAGCCCCAGCATTTT.

The chain recombines TRBV30 with TRBJ2-3; D is unresolved. Germline CDR1 reads GTSNPN; CDR2 reads SVGIG (reference sequence). V was clipped by 2 bases and J by 6 bases, with 12 bases between them. This CDR3 is built from 13 residues. The CDR3: CAWSLDGDDTQYF. DNA for the CDR3: TGTGCCTGGAGTTTGGATGGAGACGATACGCAGTATTTT.

The chain recombines TRBV14 with TRBJ1-2, with D perhaps matching TRBD1 (6 bases). The V gene's germline CDR1 is SGHDN and CDR2 FVKESK. V lost 1 base and J lost 0, with 15 bases in between. The CDR3 extends over 17 amino acids. Written as DNA, the CDR3 is TGTGCCAGCAGCCAAGGGGTTACAGGGATCCCTAACTATGGCTACACCTTC. This codes for CASSQGVTGIPNYGYTF.

V and J are TRBV4-3 and TRBJ1-4; D remains ambiguous. Germline assignment: CDR1 LGHNA and CDR2 YSLEER. The CDR3 is 16 amino acids. V lost 0 bases, J lost 0 bases, and 8 bases lay in between. CDR3 protein: CASSQDLSATNEKLFF. The CDR3 DNA follows: TGCGCCAGCAGCCAAGATTTGAGTGCAACTAATGAAAAACTGTTTTTT.

CDR3 sequence: CASSQASMLGNTIYF. In DNA, the CDR3 is TGCGCCAGCAGCCAAGCATCCATGCTAGGAAACACCATATATTTT. The chain employs TRBV4-1 and TRBJ1-3; D not resolved. From germline, CDR1 is MGHRA and CDR2 YSYEKL. V lost 1 base, J lost 4 bases, and 11 bases lay in between. This CDR3 has 15 amino acids.

The rearrangement joins TRBV7-6 to TRBJ2-2; the D gene is possibly TRBD2 (6 bases). The V gene lost 5 bases and the J gene lost 6 bases, with 16 bases spanning the gap. CDR1 and CDR2 (germline): SGHVS, FNYEAQ. The CDR3 is made up of 15 amino acids. This CDR3 is CASSRGGIRAGELFF. CDR3 nucleotides: TGTGCCAGCAGCCGTGGGGGGATACGTGCCGGGGAGCTGTTTTTT.

This sequence joins TRBV5-4 and TRBJ2-5; D is possibly TRBD1 (6 bases). The V end was cut by 0 bases, the J end by 4 bases, with 7 bases between. The CDR3 totals 13 residues. The germline V gene has CDR1 SGHNT and CDR2 YYREEE (reference sequence). DNA for the CDR3: TGTGCCAGCAGCTTGGCGACAGGAGAGACCCAGTACTTC. This codes for CASSLATGETQYF.